These 26 T cell receptor beta chains originate from one sample sequenced in a study of CD8 T cells in ankylosing spondylitis. Whole-study findings and limits: A TCR beta motif of several highly homologous variants seemed to mark ankylosing spondylitis blood.

What these receptors recognize is not known. TCRdb re-derived calls from the 5' RACE reads in MiXCR, one entry per CDR3 protein. The repertoire has over 700,000 distinct CDR3 sequences, 15% to 20% of them found once; the top ten carry roughly a fifth. Sequencing input: blood, either unsorted or a sorted T cell fraction (not recorded which). Source of these receptors: a male donor with ankylosing spondylitis.

This clonotype was seen more than once but under ten times. The chain is built from TRBV14 and TRBJ1-4, with a tentative D call TRBD1 (5 bases). CDR3 length: 16 residues. Germline assignment: CDR1 SGHDN and CDR2 FVKESK. V lost 4 bases to trimming and J lost 8 bases, with 20 bases between them. The CDR3: CASSPHPRGRGEKLFF. CDR3 in DNA: TGTGCCAGCAGCCCGCACCCCCGGGGGAGAGGCGAAAAACTGTTTTTT.

This clonotype turned up a few times. The rearrangement uses TRBV4-1 and TRBJ2-1, with D possibly TRBD2 on 6 matching bases. CDR1 and CDR2 (germline): MGHRA, YSYEKL. The CDR3 totals 15 residues. V was shortened by 0 bases and J by 5 bases, with 11 bases between the two germline ends. The CDR3 loop reads CASSQDRDSDNEQFF. Written as DNA, the CDR3 is TGCGCCAGCAGCCAAGATAGGGACTCGGACAATGAGCAGTTCTTC.

V gene TRBV7-8 combines with J gene TRBJ2-1; maybe TRBD2 (5 bases). The CDR3 runs to 13 residues. Germline V gene data show CDR1 as SGHVS and CDR2 as FQNEAQ. The V end lost 7 bases, the J end lost 3 bases, and 10 bases lay between the germline ends. CDR3 protein: CASKRLRYNEQFF. The DNA for the CDR3 is TGTGCCAGCAAGCGGCTTCGCTACAATGAGCAGTTCTTC.

This clonotype came up a few times. The V and J genes are TRBV4-1 and TRBJ2-6; D is perhaps TRBD2 (6 bases). CDR1 is MGHRA, CDR2 YSYEKL, per germline. V was cut by 0 bases and J by 0 bases, with 9 bases left in between. The CDR3 spans 17 residues. CDR3 residues: CASSQDGGDSGANVLTF. DNA of the CDR3: TGCGCCAGCAGCCAAGATGGAGGGGACTCTGGGGCCAACGTCCTGACTTTC.

This clonotype was observed at least ten times. The CDR3 here is CASSPTDSTDTQYF. The CDR3 DNA reads TGTGCCAGCAGTCCGACAGATAGCACAGATACGCAGTATTTT. The genes are TRBV12-3 or TRBV12-4 and TRBJ2-3; maybe TRBD1 (5 bases). The CDR3 is 14 amino acids. Trimming took off 5 bases at V and 0 bases at J, with 9 bases between the two ends.

The chain recombines TRBV2 with TRBJ1-2, with D tentatively TRBD1 (5 bases). Germline loops: CDR1 SNHLY, CDR2 FYNNEI. V was clipped by 2 bases and J by 1 base, with 17 bases between them. The CDR3 is 17 amino acids. The CDR3 DNA reads TGTGCCAGCAGTGAAAGAAGGGCAGGGACGGGTAACTATGGCTACACCTTC. Amino acid sequence: CASSERRAGTGNYGYTF.

In its sample, this clonotype was seen many times. The chain joins TRBV7-6 to TRBJ2-5; 7 bases line up with TRBD1. This CDR3 has 12 amino acids. Trimming at V came to 5 bases and at J to 4 bases, leaving 1 base not matched to a gene. Germline V gives CDR1 SGHVS, CDR2 FNYEAQ. The CDR3 loop is CASSTGVETQYF. The CDR3 bases are TGTGCCAGCAGCACAGGGGTAGAGACCCAGTACTTC.

This clonotype was recorded many times. The chain has TRBV20-1 and TRBJ1-1, with D perhaps matching TRBD1 (5 bases). This CDR3 has 14 residues. The V gene's germline CDR1 is DFQATT and CDR2 SNEGSKA (reference sequence). V was cut by 0 bases and J by 7 bases, with 15 bases left in between. CDR3 nucleotides: TGCAGTGCTAGAGATAACGGTTGGGGGGATGAAGCTTTCTTT. It encodes CSARDNGWGDEAFF.

V and J are TRBV29-1 and TRBJ2-1; 8 bases line up with TRBD1. Germline V CDR1 and CDR2: SQVTM, ANQGSEA. The CDR3 runs to 15 residues. Losses at the gene ends were 4 bases for V and 3 bases for J; bases not matched to a gene: 8. This CDR3 is CSVVDRDRYYNEQFF. The CDR3 DNA reads as TGCAGCGTTGTAGACCGGGACAGGTACTACAATGAGCAGTTCTTC.

This clonotype occurred many times. The chain links TRBV5-1 to TRBJ2-5; D unclear. From germline, CDR1 is SGHRS and CDR2 YFSETQ. The CDR3 runs to 16 residues. Trimming shortened V by 4 bases and J by 4 bases, and 20 bases separated the two germline ends. CDR3 nucleotide sequence: TGCGCCAGCAGCCCCGGAACGGTCTTTTTCGGAGAGACCCAGTACTTC. The encoded protein is CASSPGTVFFGETQYF.

The chain employs TRBV5-1 and TRBJ1-6; D might be TRBD1 (6 bases). With 4 bases removed from V and 7 bases from J, the gap between germline ends came to 15 bases. Germline loops: CDR1 SGHRS, CDR2 YFSETQ. The CDR3 covers 15 residues. DNA of the CDR3: TGCGCCAGCAGCGTACAGGGCTTTGGAAATTCACCCCTCCACTTT. Protein sequence: CASSVQGFGNSPLHF.

The chain has TRBV15 and TRBJ2-5; D remains ambiguous. Trimming took off 0 bases at V and 0 bases at J, with 8 bases between the two ends. The germline gives CDR1 LNHNV, CDR2 YYDKDF (reference sequence). The CDR3 totals 15 residues. The CDR3 nucleotides read TGTGCCACCAGCAGAGATCTAGGTAACCAAGAGACCCAGTACTTC. Its translation: CATSRDLGNQETQYF. Full variable domain (rest looked up from reference TRBV15 and TRBJ2-5): DAMVIQNPRYQVTQFGKPVTLSCSQTLNHNVMYWYQQKSSQAPKLLFHYYDKDFNNEADTPDNFQSRRPNTSFCFLDIRSPGLGDTAMYLCATSRDLGNQETQYFGPGTRLLVL.

This clonotype was counted a few times. V gene TRBV7-2 combines with J gene TRBJ1-6; 8 bases fit TRBD1. Germline CDR1 and CDR2: SGHTA and FQGNSA. V gave up 5 bases and J gave up 14 bases; unmatched junction bases: 5. The CDR3 runs to 12 residues. Written as DNA, the CDR3 is TGTGCCAGCAGCCTCTTACAGGGGGCCCTCCACTTT. Protein sequence: CASSLLQGALHF.

Here the CDR3 reads CASSVTGDEQYF. CDR3 coding DNA: TGTGCCAGCAGTGTAACAGGGGACGAGCAGTACTTC. The gene calls are TRBV27 and TRBJ2-7, with 7 bases that match TRBD1. J was trimmed by 5 bases and V by 5 bases; bases with no gene match: 3. CDR1 is MNHEY and CDR2 is SMNVEV in the germline V gene (reference sequence). This CDR3 region has 12 residues.

The chain joins TRBV7-3 to TRBJ2-3; a weak D match, TRBD1 (6 bases). Trimming took 7 bases from V and 0 from J, leaving 11 bases between them. The CDR3 is 14 residues long. In germline, CDR1 is SGHTA, CDR2 FQGTGA. The CDR3 sequence: CASTLGGSTDTQYF. CDR3 sequence (DNA): TGTGCCAGCACCCTAGGGGGAAGCACAGATACGCAGTATTTT. The whole variable domain, filled in from reference TRBV7-3 and TRBJ2-3, reads GAGVSQTPSNKVTEKGKYVELRCDPISGHTALYWYRQSLGQGPEFLIYFQGTGAADDSGLPNDRFFAVRPEGSVSTLKIQRTERGDSAVYLCASTLGGSTDTQYFGPGTRLTVL.

The V call is TRBV7-7, the J call TRBJ2-5, with a tentative D call TRBD2 (6 bases). Deletions cut 6 bases from V and 4 bases from J, with 12 bases between. CDR1 is SSHAT and CDR2 is FNYEAQ in the germline V gene (reference sequence). This CDR3 has 13 residues. The CDR3 DNA is TGTGCCAGCAGTCAGAACGGGGGAGAGACCCAGTACTTC. It is translated as CASSQNGGETQYF.

In this sample, this clonotype turned up many times. The chain links TRBV12-3 or TRBV12-4 to TRBJ1-1, with D uncertain. V lost 6 bases, J lost 1 base, and 12 bases lay in between. This CDR3 has 14 amino acids. CDR3 in amino acids: CASSTRTGNTEAFF. The CDR3 DNA follows: TGTGCCAGCAGCACCAGGACGGGGAACACTGAAGCTTTCTTT.

This chain connects TRBV12-3 or TRBV12-4 to TRBJ1-5; TRBD1 is a possible D gene (6 bases). The germline V and J ends were trimmed by 6 bases and 9 bases, with 15 bases remaining between them. This CDR3 is built from 13 residues. The CDR3 sequence is CASSSTGPGPQHF. The CDR3 nucleotides read TGTGCCAGCAGCTCGACAGGTCCGGGGCCCCAGCATTTT.

This clonotype has more than one count but fewer than ten. The rearrangement uses TRBV29-1 and TRBJ2-3; 7 bases match TRBD2. V lost 3 bases to trimming and J lost 2 bases; unmatched junction nucleotides: 8. Per germline, CDR1 SQVTM and CDR2 ANQGSEA. The CDR3 is made up of 15 amino acids. The CDR3 here is CSVDSAGENTDTQYF. DNA for the CDR3: TGCAGCGTTGATTCGGCGGGGGAGAACACAGATACGCAGTATTTT.

The chain couples TRBV28 to TRBJ2-3; TRBD2 is a possible D gene (5 bases). The V end was cut by 4 bases, the J end by 0 bases, with 11 bases between. The CDR3 is 15 residues long. Germline V gives CDR1 MDHEN, CDR2 SYDVKM. CDR3 protein: CASSYGRMSTDTQYF. The CDR3, as DNA: TGTGCCAGCAGTTATGGGAGAATGAGCACAGATACGCAGTATTTT.

V gene TRBV20-1 combines with J gene TRBJ1-1, with TRBD1 matching over 7 bases. V dropped 3 bases and J dropped 8; count of bases not matched to a gene: 9. CDR1 and CDR2 (germline): DFQATT, SNEGSKA (reference sequence). The CDR3 runs to 13 residues. The CDR3 coding sequence is TGCAGTGCTAGTCCACAGGGGCGAGGGGAAGCTTTCTTT. This codes for CSASPQGRGEAFF.

The V gene is TRBV9, the J gene TRBJ2-7; 9 nucleotides agree with TRBD2. Germline loops: CDR1 SGDLS, CDR2 YYNGEE. V gave up 4 bases and J gave up 7 bases; unmatched junction bases: 9. The CDR3 runs 14 residues. CDR3 in amino acids: CASSPRVSGGEQYF. CDR3 nucleotides: TGTGCCAGCAGCCCTCGGGTTAGCGGGGGAGAGCAGTACTTC.

This clonotype was seen at least ten times. This chain uses TRBV6-5 with TRBJ1-2; the D gene is possibly TRBD1 (5 bases). Germline V gives CDR1 MNHEY, CDR2 SVGAGI. V lost 0 bases to trimming and J lost 0 bases, with 11 bases between them. The length of the CDR3 is 16 residues. CDR3 in amino acids: CASSYSRQITNYGYTF. CDR3 coding DNA: TGTGCCAGCAGTTACTCACGACAGATTACTAACTATGGCTACACCTTC.

This clonotype was counted only a few times. V gene TRBV5-6 combines with J gene TRBJ2-5; perhaps TRBD1 as D (6 bases). Germline CDR1 reads SGHDT; CDR2 reads YYEEEE. V was cut by 6 bases and J by 0 bases, with 15 bases left in between. The CDR3 covers 15 residues. CDR3 DNA: TGTGCCAGCATCGAGACAGGCGAGAACCAAGAGACCCAGTACTTC. The encoded protein is CASIETGENQETQYF.

In this sample, this clonotype turned up a few times. The DNA of the CDR3 is TGCGCCAGTACCGAGTGGGCTTCTTCTTTGGGTTGGGAGACCCAGTACTTC. It specifies CASTEWASSLGWETQYF. V and J are TRBV5-1 and TRBJ2-5; D remains unclear. CDR1 SGHRS and CDR2 YFSETQ come from the germline V gene. The CDR3 is 17 amino acids. V lost 8 bases to trimming and J lost 5 bases, with 28 bases between them.

This clonotype was found a few times. The rearrangement links TRBV20-1 to TRBJ2-7; D unclear. This CDR3 region has 11 residues. Germline V CDR1 and CDR2: DFQATT, SNEGSKA (reference sequence). V gave up 3 bases and J gave up 6 bases, with 9 bases separating them. The CDR3 spells CSASPGIEQYF. For the CDR3, the DNA is TGCAGTGCTAGTCCTGGGATCGAGCAGTACTTC.